The 8 T cell receptor beta chains in this list originate from one sample, sequenced in a study of technical replicates of blood from a handful of donors. Sequencing used immunoSEQ multiplex PCR; TCRdb keeps in-frame clones, though not all of them. The data show fewer than 85,000 clones, roughly 94% seen once. Sequencing was performed on T cells isolated from PBMCs. All receptors come from a human donor in good health.

J is TRBJ1-6 and V is TRBV7-9; unclear D gene. Germline CDR1 is SEHNR and CDR2 is FQNEAQ (reference sequence). The CDR3 consists of 16 residues. Trimming stripped 1 base from V and 0 bases from J, with 7 bases between. The DNA of the CDR3 is TGTGCCAGCAGCTTAGACCTTAGCTCCTATAATTCACCCCTCCACTTT. Translated, it gives CASSLDLSSYNSPLHF.

The V and J genes are TRBV6-1 and TRBJ1-5, with TRBD1 matching 8 bases. Germline values: CDR1 MNHNS, CDR2 SASEGT. The CDR3 totals 14 residues. The ends lost 7 bases at V and 5 bases at J; junction bases unmatched: 7. In nucleotides, the CDR3 is TGTGCCAGCACCTTTGCGACAGGGGATCAGCCCCAGCATTTT. It codes for CASTFATGDQPQHF.

The chain uses TRBV4-1 and TRBJ1-1; D possibly corresponds to TRBD1 (5 bases). Germline loops: CDR1 MGHRA, CDR2 YSYEKL. Between the trimmed V and J ends, which lost 1 base and 4 bases, there was a span of 16 bases. CDR3 length: 16 residues. The CDR3 sequence is CASSQVSQGGLTEAFF. CDR3 in DNA: TGCGCCAGCAGCCAAGTATCGCAGGGAGGGCTCACTGAAGCTTTCTTT.

The chain is built from TRBV5-8 and TRBJ2-1; D possibly corresponds to TRBD2 (5 bases). This CDR3 spans 15 amino acids. V was shortened by 1 base and J by 4 bases, with 12 bases between the two germline ends. CDR1 and CDR2 from the germline V gene are SGHTS and YDEGEE. CDR3 sequence (DNA): TGTGCCAGCAGCTTGCTCAGGCGGGTTTACAATGAGCAGTTCTTC. Amino acids: CASSLLRRVYNEQFF.

The chain combines TRBV9 with TRBJ2-2, with 11 bases aligning to TRBD2. Trimming removed 3 bases from V and 2 bases from J; junction bases left unmatched: 3. CDR3 length: 16 residues. CDR1 SGDLS and CDR2 YYNGEE come from the germline V gene. This CDR3 is CASSGGLADNTGELFF. The CDR3 nucleotides read TGTGCCAGCAGCGGGGGACTAGCGGATAACACCGGGGAGCTGTTTTTT.

The CDR3: CAWSSQNPNTEAFF. In DNA, the CDR3 is TGTGCCTGGAGTAGTCAGAACCCGAACACTGAAGCTTTCTTT. The V call is TRBV30, the J call TRBJ1-1; D is unresolved. Germline CDR1 reads GTSNPN; CDR2 reads SVGIG (reference sequence). CDR3 size: 14 residues. Deletions cut 2 bases from V and 1 base from J, with 11 bases between.

This clone showed up just once. This chain uses TRBV5-1 with TRBJ2-5; 8 bases fit TRBD2. The germline gives CDR1 SGHRS, CDR2 YFSETQ. This CDR3 contains 14 residues. Trimming cost V 1 base and J 1 base; bases outside gene matches: 0. This CDR3 reads CASSLTSGQETQYF. CDR3 coding DNA: TGCGCCAGCAGCTTGACTAGCGGCCAAGAGACCCAGTACTTC.

This clone appeared a few times. This chain joins TRBV6-1 and TRBJ1-5; D not certain. From germline, CDR1 is MNHNS and CDR2 SASEGT. The ends were cut back, 5 bases at V and 7 bases at J, with 3 bases in the middle. CDR3 length: 10 amino acids. CDR3 region: CASSQQPQHF. CDR3 coding DNA: TGTGCCAGCAGTCAACAGCCCCAGCATTTT.